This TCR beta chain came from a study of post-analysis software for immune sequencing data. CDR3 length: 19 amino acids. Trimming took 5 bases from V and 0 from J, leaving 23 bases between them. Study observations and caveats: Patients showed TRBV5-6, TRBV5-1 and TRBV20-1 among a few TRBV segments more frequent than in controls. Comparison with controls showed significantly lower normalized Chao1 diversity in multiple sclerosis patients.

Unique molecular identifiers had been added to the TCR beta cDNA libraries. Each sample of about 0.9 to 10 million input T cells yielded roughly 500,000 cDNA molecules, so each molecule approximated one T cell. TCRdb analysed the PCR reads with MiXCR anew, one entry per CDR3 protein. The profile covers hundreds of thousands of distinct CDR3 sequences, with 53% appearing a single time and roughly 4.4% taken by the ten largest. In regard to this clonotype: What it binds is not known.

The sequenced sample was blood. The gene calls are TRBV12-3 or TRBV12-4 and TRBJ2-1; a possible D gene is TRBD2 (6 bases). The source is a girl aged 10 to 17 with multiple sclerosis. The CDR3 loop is CASSPRSSPSASSYNEQFF. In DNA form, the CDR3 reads TGTGCCAGCAGTCCGAGATCGTCGCCTAGCGCAAGCTCCTACAATGAGCAGTTCTTC.